These 5 T cell receptor beta chains were all obtained from the same sample, sequenced in a study of blood T cell repertoires in COVID-19. Libraries were prepared by immunoSEQ multiplex PCR; TCRdb keeps only in-frame clonotypes and omits some of them. The data hold approximately 270,000 clones, with approximately 90% observed a single time. The sequenced sample was PBMCs or T cells enriched from blood (not recorded which). The receptors come from a man in his forties or fifties who had been exposed to COVID-19.

The chain couples TRBV5-4 to TRBJ1-1; TRBD1 agrees at 7 bases. Losses at the gene ends were 4 bases for V and 0 bases for J; bases not matched to a gene: 9. The CDR3 contains 16 residues. The V gene's germline CDR1 is SGHNT and CDR2 YYREEE (reference sequence). CDR3 loop: CASSLLTGVMNTEAFF. The CDR3 DNA reads as TGTGCCAGCAGCCTCCTCACAGGGGTCATGAACACTGAAGCTTTCTTT.

The J gene is TRBJ2-1, the V gene TRBV19; no clear D. CDR1 and CDR2 from the germline V gene are LNHDA and SQIVND (reference sequence). V lost 6 bases and J 8 bases, leaving 11 bases between the germline ends. The length of the CDR3 is 12 residues. The CDR3 nucleotides read TGTGCCAGTAGGCTGAACATGGATGAGCAGTTCTTC. It encodes CASRLNMDEQFF.

Here the CDR3 DNA reads TGTGCCAGCAGCTTAACGCTGAGTCAAGAGACCCAGTACTTC. Translated: CASSLTLSQETQYF. The chain combines TRBV7-8 with TRBJ2-5, with D hard to call. The V gene lost 2 bases and the J gene lost 2 bases, with 9 bases spanning the gap. Germline V gene data show CDR1 as SGHVS and CDR2 as FQNEAQ. The CDR3 sequence is 14 residues long.

Here the CDR3 reads CASSLGGLNTGELFF. Here the CDR3 DNA reads TGTGCCAGCAGCTTAGGAGGATTGAACACCGGGGAGCTGTTTTTT. The chain recombines TRBV7-9 with TRBJ2-2; D unclear. The CDR3 consists of 15 residues. In germline, CDR1 is SEHNR, CDR2 FQNEAQ (reference sequence). Deletions cut 1 base from V and 1 base from J, with 7 bases between.

The chain has TRBV5-4 and TRBJ1-6; possible D gene TRBD1, 6 bases. The germline V and J ends were trimmed by 3 bases and 10 bases, with 17 bases remaining between them. This CDR3 spans 15 amino acids. Germline V lookup: CDR1 SGHNT, CDR2 YYREEE (reference sequence). This chain's CDR3 is CASSSGDRPSSPLHF. The CDR3 DNA reads TGTGCCAGCAGCTCAGGGGATCGGCCCTCCTCACCCCTCCACTTT.